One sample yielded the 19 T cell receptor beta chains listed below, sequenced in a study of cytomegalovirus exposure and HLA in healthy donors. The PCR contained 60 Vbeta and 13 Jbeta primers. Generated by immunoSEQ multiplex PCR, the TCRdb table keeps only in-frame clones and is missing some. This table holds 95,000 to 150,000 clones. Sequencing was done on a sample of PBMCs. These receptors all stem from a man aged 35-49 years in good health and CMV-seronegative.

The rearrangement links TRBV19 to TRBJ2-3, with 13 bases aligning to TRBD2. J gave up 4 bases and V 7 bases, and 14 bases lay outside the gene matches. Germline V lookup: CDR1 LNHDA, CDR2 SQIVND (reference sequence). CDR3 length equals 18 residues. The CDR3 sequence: CASTPPRTSGRQSDTQYF. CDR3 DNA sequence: TGTGCCAGTACCCCCCCCCGGACTAGCGGGAGACAGTCAGATACGCAGTATTTT.

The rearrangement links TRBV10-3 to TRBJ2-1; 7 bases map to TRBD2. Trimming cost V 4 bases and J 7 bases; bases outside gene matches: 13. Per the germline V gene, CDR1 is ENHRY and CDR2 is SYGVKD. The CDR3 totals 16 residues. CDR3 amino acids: CAISGPSAGERNEQFF. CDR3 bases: TGTGCCATCAGTGGACCATCTGCGGGAGAAAGGAATGAGCAGTTCTTC.

CDR3 loop: CASSLGMTSGRASGELFF. DNA of the CDR3: TGCGCCAGCAGCTTGGGTATGACTAGCGGGAGGGCCTCCGGGGAGCTGTTTTTT. This sequence joins TRBV5-1 and TRBJ2-2; 14 bases map to TRBD2. Germline loops: CDR1 SGHRS, CDR2 YFSETQ. The CDR3 sequence is 18 residues long. The V segment lost 0 bases and the J segment 6 bases; nucleotides outside the gene matches: 7.

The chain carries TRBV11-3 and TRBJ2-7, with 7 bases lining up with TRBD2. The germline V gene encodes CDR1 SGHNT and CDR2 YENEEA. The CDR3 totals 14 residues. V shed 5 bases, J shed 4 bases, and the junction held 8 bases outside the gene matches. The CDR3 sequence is CASSPPSGGYEQYF. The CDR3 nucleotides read TGTGCCAGCAGCCCGCCTAGCGGCGGTTACGAGCAGTACTTC.

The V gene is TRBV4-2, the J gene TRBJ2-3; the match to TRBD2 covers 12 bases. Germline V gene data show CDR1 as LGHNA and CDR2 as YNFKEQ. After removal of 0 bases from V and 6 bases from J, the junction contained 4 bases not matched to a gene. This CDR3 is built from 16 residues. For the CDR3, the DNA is TGTGCCAGCAGCCAAGAGACTAGCGGGAGAGGGGATACGCAGTATTTT. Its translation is CASSQETSGRGDTQYF.

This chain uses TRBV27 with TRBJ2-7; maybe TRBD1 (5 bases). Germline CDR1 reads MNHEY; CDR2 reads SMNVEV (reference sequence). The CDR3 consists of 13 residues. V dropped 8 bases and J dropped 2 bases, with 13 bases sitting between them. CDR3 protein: CASGPDRTYEQYF. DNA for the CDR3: TGTGCCAGCGGACCCGACAGAACCTACGAGCAGTACTTC.

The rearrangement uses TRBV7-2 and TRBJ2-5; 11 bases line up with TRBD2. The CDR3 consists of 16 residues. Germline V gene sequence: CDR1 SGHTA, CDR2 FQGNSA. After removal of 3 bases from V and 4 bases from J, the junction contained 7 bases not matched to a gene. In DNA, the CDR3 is TGTGCCAGCAGCTTCGTAGCGGGAGGGCCGGGAGAGACCCAGTACTTC. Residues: CASSFVAGGPGETQYF.

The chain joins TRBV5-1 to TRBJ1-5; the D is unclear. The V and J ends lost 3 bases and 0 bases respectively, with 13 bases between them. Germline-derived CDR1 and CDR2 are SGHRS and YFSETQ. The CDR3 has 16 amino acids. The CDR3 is CASSSGSGDSNQPQHF. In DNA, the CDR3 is TGCGCCAGCAGCTCCGGCAGCGGGGATAGCAATCAGCCCCAGCATTTT.

The CDR3 region has the DNA TGTGCCAGCAGTTCGAGGGGGGGCGCGGCGGGGCGCACCCTCACAGATACGCAGTATTTT. This encodes CASSSRGGAAGRTLTDTQYF. The chain uses TRBV5-5 and TRBJ2-3; maybe TRBD2 (7 bases). Germline V gene sequence: CDR1 SGHKS, CDR2 YYEKEE (reference sequence). This CDR3 region has 20 residues. The V end was cut by 5 bases, the J end by 2 bases, with 30 bases between.

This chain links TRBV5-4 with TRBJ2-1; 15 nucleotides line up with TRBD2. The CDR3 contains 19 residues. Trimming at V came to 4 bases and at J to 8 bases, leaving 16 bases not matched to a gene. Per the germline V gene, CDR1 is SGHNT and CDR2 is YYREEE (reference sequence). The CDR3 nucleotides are TGTGCCAGCAGCCCAAAAGCTGGGACTAGCGGGGGGAGAGGAGATGAGCAGTTCTTC. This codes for CASSPKAGTSGGRGDEQFF.

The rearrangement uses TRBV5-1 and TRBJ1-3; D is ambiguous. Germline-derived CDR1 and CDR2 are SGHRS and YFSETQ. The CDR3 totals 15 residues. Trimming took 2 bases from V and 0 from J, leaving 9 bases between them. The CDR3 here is CASSFGGSSGNTIYF. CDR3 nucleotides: TGCGCCAGCAGCTTTGGTGGCTCCTCTGGAAACACCATATATTTT. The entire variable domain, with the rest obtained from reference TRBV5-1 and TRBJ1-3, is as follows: KAGVTQTPRYLIKTRGQQVTLSCSPISGHRSVSWYQQTPGQGLQFLFEYFSETQRNKGNFPGRFSGRQFSNSRSEMNVSTLELGDSALYLCASSFGGSSGNTIYFGEGSWLTVV.

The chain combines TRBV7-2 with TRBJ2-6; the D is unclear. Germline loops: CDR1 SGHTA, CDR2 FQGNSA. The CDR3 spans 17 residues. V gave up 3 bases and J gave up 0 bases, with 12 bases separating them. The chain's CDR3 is CASSLQVTSSGANVLTF. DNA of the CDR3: TGTGCCAGCAGCTTGCAGGTGACGAGCTCTGGGGCCAACGTCCTGACTTTC.

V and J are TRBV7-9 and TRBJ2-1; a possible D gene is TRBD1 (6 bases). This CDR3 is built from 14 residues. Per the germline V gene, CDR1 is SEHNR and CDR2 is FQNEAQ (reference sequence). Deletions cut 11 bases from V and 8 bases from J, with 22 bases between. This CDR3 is CAGMGRGPFDEQFF. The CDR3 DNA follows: TGTGCCGGAATGGGCAGGGGCCCCTTCGATGAGCAGTTCTTC.

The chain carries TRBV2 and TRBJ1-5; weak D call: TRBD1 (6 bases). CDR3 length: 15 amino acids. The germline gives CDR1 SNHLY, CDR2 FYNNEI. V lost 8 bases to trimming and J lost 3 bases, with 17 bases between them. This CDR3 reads CASGAMGDTNQPQHF. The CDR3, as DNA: TGTGCCAGCGGGGCCATGGGGGACACCAATCAGCCCCAGCATTTT.

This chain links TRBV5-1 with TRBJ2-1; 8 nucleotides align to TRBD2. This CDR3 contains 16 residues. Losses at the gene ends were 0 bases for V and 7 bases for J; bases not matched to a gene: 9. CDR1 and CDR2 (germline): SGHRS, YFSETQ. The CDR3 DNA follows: TGCGCCAGCAGCTTGGCTCTAGCGGGCGGGGAAAATGAGCAGTTCTTC. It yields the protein CASSLALAGGENEQFF.

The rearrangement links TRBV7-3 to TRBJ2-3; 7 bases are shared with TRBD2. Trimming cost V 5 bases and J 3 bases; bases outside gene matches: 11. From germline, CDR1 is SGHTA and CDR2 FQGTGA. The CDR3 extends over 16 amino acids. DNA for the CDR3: TGTGCCAGCAGCCTTACGACCCAGGGAGGGACAGATACGCAGTATTTT. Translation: CASSLTTQGGTDTQYF.

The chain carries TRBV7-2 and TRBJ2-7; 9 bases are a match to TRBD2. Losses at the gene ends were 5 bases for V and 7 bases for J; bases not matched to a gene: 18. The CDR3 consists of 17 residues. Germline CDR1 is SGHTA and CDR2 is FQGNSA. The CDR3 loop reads CASSPEGLAGKLREQYF. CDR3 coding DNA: TGTGCCAGCAGCCCCGAGGGTCTAGCGGGGAAGCTTAGGGAGCAGTACTTC. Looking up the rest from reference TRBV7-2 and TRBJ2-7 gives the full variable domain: GAGVSQSPSNKVTEKGKDVELRCDPISGHTALYWYRQSLGQGLEFLIYFQGNSAPDKSGLPSDRFSAERTGGSVSTLTIQRTQQEDSAVYLCASSPEGLAGKLREQYFGPGTRLTVT.

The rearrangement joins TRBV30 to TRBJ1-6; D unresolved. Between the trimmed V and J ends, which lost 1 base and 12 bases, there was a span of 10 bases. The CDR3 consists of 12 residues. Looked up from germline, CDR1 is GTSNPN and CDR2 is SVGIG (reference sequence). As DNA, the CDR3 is TGTGCCTGGAGTGATGGCCCTGAACCCCTCCACTTT. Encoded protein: CAWSDGPEPLHF. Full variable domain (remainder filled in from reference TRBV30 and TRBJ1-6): SQTIHQWPATLVQPVGSPLSLECTVEGTSNPNLYWYRQAAGRGLQLLFYSVGIGQISSEVPQNLSASRPQDRQFILSSKKLLLSDSGFYLCAWSDGPEPLHFGNGTRLTVT.

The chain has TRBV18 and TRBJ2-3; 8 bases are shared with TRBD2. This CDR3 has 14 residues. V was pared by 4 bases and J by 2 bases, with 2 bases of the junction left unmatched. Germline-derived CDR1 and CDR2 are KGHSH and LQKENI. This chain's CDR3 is CASSLAGSTDTQYF. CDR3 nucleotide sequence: TGTGCCAGCTCACTAGCGGGATCCACAGATACGCAGTATTTT.